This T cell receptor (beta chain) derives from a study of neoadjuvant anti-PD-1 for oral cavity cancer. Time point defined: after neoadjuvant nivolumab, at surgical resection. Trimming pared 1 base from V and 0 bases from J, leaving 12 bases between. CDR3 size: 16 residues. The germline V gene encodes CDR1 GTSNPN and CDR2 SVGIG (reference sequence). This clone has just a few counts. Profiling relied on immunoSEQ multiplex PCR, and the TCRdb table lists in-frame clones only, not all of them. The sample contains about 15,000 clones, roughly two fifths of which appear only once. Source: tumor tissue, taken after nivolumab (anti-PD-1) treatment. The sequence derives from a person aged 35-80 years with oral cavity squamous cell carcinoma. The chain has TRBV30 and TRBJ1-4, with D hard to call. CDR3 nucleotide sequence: TGTGCCTGGAGTGCCCCGCACCTACCAACTAATGAAAAACTGTTTTTT. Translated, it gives CAWSAPHLPTNEKLFF. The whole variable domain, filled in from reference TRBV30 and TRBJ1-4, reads SQTIHQWPATLVQPVGSPLSLECTVEGTSNPNLYWYRQAAGRGLQLLFYSVGIGQISSEVPQNLSASRPQDRQFILSSKKLLLSDSGFYLCAWSAPHLPTNEKLFFGSGTQLSVL.